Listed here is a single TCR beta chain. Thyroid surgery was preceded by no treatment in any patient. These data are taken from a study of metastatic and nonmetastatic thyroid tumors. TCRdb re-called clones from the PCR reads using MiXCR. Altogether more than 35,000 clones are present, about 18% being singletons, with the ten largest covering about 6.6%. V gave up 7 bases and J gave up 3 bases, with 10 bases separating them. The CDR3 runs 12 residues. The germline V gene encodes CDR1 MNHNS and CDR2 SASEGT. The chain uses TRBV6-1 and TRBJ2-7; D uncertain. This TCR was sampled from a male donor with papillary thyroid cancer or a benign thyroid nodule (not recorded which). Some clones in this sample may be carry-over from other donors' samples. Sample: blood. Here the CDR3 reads CASTDDRYEQYF. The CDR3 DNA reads TGTGCCAGCACCGACGACCGCTACGAGCAGTACTTC.